This T cell receptor beta chain was sequenced for a study of early T cells in non-severe SARS-CoV-2 infection. This clonotype was seen many times. Per the germline V gene, CDR1 is SGHRS and CDR2 is YFSETQ. The CDR3 consists of 13 residues. J was trimmed by 7 bases and V by 9 bases; bases with no gene match: 9. TCRdb called the 5' RACE reads again in MiXCR, with one record for every CDR3 protein. The table includes tens of thousands of distinct CDR3 sequences, under 5% detected once. This receptor was taken from an adult who was a healthcare worker with PCR-confirmed SARS-CoV-2 infection or an uninfected control (not recorded which). This chain joins TRBV5-1 and TRBJ2-2; 7 bases map to TRBD2. Specimen: whole blood. The CDR3 coding sequence is TGCGCCACCAAGCTAGCGGAGGTCGGGGAGCTGTTTTTT. The encoded protein is CATKLAEVGELFF. The whole variable domain, remainder taken from reference TRBV5-1 and TRBJ2-2, is KAGVTQTPRYLIKTRGQQVTLSCSPISGHRSVSWYQQTPGQGLQFLFEYFSETQRNKGNFPGRFSGRQFSNSRSEMNVSTLELGDSALYLCATKLAEVGELFFGEGSRLTVL.